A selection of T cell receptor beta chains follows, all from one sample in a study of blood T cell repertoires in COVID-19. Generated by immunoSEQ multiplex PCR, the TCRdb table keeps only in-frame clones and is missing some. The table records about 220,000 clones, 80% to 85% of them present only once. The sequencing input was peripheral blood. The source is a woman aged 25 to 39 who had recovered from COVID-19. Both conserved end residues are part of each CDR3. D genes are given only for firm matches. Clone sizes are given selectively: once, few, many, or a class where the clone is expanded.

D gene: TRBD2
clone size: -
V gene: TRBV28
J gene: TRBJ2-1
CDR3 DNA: TGTGCCAGCAGCATCCCCACTAGCGGGAGTCATGAGCAGTTCTTC
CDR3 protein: CASSIPTSGSHEQFF

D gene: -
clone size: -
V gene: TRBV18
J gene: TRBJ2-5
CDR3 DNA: TGTGCCAGCTCACCACTAGTGCGTCCAGAGACCCAGTACTTC
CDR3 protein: CASSPLVRPETQYF

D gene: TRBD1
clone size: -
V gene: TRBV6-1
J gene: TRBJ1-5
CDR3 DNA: TGTGCCAGCAGTGAAGGCACAGGGGGTCAGCCCCAGCATTTT
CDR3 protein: CASSEGTGGQPQHF

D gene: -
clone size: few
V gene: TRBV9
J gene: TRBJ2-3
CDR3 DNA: TGTGCCAGCAGCGTAGAGCTTACCGGGAGCCCCACAGATACGCAGTATTTT
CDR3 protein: CASSVELTGSPTDTQYF

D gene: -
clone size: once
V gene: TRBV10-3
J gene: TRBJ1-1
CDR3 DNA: TGTGCCATCAGTGAAGGGCAGGGGAACGGGAACACTGAAGCTTTCTTT
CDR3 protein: CAISEGQGNGNTEAFF

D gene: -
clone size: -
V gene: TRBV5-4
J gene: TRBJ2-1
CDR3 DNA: TGTGCCAGCAGCTTGGAACAGGGGGGGCACAATGAGCAGTTCTTC
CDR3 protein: CASSLEQGGHNEQFF

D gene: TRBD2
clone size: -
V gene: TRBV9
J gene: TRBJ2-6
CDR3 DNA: TGTGCCAGCAGCGCGAATCTCTGGGGAGGGGAGTCCAACGTCCTGACTTTC
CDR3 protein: CASSANLWGGESNVLTF

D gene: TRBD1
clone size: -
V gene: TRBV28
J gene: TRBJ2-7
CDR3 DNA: TGTGCCAGCAGTCCGCGACAGGGTTGGGGTTACGAGCAGTACTTC
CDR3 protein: CASSPRQGWGYEQYF

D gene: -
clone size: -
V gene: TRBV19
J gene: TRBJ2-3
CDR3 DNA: TGTGCCAGTAGTATAATGGGGAGTACTAGCACAGATACGCAGTATTTT
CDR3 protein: CASSIMGSTSTDTQYF

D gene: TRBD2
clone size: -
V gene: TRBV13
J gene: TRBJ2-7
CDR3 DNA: TGTGCCAGCAGACTCGGGGGGACTAGCGACGAGCAGTACTTC
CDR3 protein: CASRLGGTSDEQYF

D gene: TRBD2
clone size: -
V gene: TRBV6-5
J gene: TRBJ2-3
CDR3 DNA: TGTGCCAGCAGGACCCTAGCGGGAGAAACAGATACGCAGTATTTT
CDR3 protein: CASRTLAGETDTQYF

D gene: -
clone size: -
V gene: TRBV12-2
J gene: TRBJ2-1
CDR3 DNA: TGTGCAAGTCGCTTAGCGCGCTTCCTTTGTTATTCCTACAATGAGCAGTTCTTC
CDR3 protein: CASRLARFLCYSYNEQFF

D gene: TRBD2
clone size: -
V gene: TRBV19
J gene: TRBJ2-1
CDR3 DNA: TGTGCCAGTAGTATGGACTCGACTAGCGGGAGGGCGGTTGAGCAGTTCTTC
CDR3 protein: CASSMDSTSGRAVEQFF

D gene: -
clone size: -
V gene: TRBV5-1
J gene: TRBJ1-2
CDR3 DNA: TGCGCCAGCAGCTTGGGCGGCAGCGGAGAGGATCTCTATGGCTACACCTTC
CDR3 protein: CASSLGGSGEDLYGYTF

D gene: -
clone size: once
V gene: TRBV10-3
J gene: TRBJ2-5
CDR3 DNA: TGTGCCATCAGTGCCGGACTACCGTACCAAGAGACCCAGTACTTC
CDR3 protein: CAISAGLPYQETQYF

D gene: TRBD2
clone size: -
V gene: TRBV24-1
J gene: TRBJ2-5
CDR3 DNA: TGTGCCACCAGTGATTTTGGGGGGCGGGAGGAAGAGACCCAGTACTTC
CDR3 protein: CATSDFGGREEETQYF

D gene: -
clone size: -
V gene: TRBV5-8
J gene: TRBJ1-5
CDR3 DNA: TGTGCCAGCAGCCCCGGGAGGGTCGCCAATCAGCCCCAGCATTTT
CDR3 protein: CASSPGRVANQPQHF

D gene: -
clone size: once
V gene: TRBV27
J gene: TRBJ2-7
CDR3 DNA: TGTGCCAGCAGTTTATCGGGGCTCCCTGGGACCTACGAGCAGTACTTC
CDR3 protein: CASSLSGLPGTYEQYF

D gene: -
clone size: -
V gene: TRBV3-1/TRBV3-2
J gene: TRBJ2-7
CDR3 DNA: TGTGCCAGCAGCCCGAGCGACTGGTCCTACGAGCAGTACTTC
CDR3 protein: CASSPSDWSYEQYF

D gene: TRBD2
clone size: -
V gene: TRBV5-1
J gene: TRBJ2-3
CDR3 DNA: TGCGCCAGCAGCACGGCGGGACTAGCGGCTGGGACGCAGTATTTT
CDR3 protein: CASSTAGLAAGTQYF

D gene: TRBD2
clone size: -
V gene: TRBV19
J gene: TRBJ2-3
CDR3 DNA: TGTGCCAGTAGTATTGGGGGGAGGGTATACACAGATACGCAGTATTTT
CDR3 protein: CASSIGGRVYTDTQYF

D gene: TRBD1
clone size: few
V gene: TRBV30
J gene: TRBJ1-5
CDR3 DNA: TGTGCCTGGAGTGAATTGACAGGGATGGGTCAGCCCCAGCATTTT
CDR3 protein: CAWSELTGMGQPQHF

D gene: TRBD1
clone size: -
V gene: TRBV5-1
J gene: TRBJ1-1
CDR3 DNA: TGCGCCAGCAGCTTCGGGACAGGGAGTGTCGAAGCTTTCTTT
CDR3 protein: CASSFGTGSVEAFF

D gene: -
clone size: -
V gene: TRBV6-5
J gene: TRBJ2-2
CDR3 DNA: TGTGCCGGTGGACCCGGGCGGGAGGAGCTGTTTTTT
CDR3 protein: CAGGPGREELFF

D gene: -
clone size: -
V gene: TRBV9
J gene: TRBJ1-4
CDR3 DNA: TGTGCCAGCAGCCAACTATCGTGGACAAATGAAAAACTGTTTTTT
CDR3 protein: CASSQLSWTNEKLFF

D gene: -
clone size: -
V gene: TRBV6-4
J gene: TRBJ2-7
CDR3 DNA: TGTGCCAGCAGTGACTCTTATAGCGGAGTCTCCTACGAGCAGTACTTC
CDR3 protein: CASSDSYSGVSYEQYF

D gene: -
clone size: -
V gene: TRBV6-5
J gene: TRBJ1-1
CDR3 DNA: TGTGCCAGCAGGCAGGGTTACACTGAAGCTTTCTTT
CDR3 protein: CASRQGYTEAFF

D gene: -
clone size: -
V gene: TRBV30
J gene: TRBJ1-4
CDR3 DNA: TGTGCCTACCTAGGATATAGTGGGGGGGGCACTTCAACTAATGAAAAACTGTTTTTT
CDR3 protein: CAYLGYSGGGTSTNEKLFF

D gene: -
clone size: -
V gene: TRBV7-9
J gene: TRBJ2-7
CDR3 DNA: TGTGCCAGCAGCTTAGTTCATAGCGACGAGCAGTACTTC
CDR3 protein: CASSLVHSDEQYF

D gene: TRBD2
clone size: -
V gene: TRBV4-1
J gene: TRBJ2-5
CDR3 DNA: TGCGCCAGCAGCCAATGGCCTAGCGGGACGGTTGAGACCCAGTACTTC
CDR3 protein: CASSQWPSGTVETQYF

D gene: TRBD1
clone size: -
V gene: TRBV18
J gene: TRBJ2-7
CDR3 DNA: TGTGCCAGCTCACCCCGGGGACAGAAAACCTACGAGCAGTACTTC
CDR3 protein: CASSPRGQKTYEQYF

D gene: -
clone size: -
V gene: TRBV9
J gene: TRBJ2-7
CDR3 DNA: TGTGCCAGCAGCTCTCCAGGGTCCCCCTACGAGCAGTACTTC
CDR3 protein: CASSSPGSPYEQYF

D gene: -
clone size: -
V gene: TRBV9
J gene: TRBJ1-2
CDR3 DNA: TGTGCCAGCAGCGTAGGAACAGGCTATGGCTACACCTTC
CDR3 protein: CASSVGTGYGYTF

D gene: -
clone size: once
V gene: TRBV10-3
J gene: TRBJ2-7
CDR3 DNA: TGTGCCATCAGTGAGTCGAGTTACGAGCAGTACTTC
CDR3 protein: CAISESSYEQYF

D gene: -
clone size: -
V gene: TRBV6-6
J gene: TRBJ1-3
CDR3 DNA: TGTGCCAGCAGTTACTACGAGGCCGAAAACACCATATATTTT
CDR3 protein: CASSYYEAENTIYF

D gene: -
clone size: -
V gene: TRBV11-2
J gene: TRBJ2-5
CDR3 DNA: TGTGCCAGCAGTCCGGGACTTCTAAGCGAGACCCAGTACTTC
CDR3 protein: CASSPGLLSETQYF

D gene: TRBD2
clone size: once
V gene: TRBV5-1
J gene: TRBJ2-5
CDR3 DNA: TGCGCCAGCAGCGGGACGGGAGGAGGCCAAGAGACCCAGTACTTC
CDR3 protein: CASSGTGGGQETQYF

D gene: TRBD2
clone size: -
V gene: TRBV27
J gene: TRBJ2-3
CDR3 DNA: TGTGCCAGCAGTTTACTGGGGACTAGCGGGAGTACAGATACGCAGTATTTT
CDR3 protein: CASSLLGTSGSTDTQYF

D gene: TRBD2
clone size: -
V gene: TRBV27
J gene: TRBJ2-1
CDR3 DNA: TGTGCCAGCAGTTTATACCCGGCGGCTAGCGGCCAGTTCTTC
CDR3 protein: CASSLYPAASGQFF

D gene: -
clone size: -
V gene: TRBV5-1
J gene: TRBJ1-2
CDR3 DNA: TGCGCCAGCAGCTTGAACGGGGAGGACTATGGCTACACCTTC
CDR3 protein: CASSLNGEDYGYTF

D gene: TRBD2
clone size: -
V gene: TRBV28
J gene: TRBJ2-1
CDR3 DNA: TGTGCCAGCAGCCCACTCATAGGACTAGGAGGCGAGCAGTTCTTC
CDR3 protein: CASSPLIGLGGEQFF

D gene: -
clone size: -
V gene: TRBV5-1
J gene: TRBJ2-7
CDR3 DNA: TGCGCCAGCAGCTTCCAAGATCCGGGCGAGCAGTACTTC
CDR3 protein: CASSFQDPGEQYF

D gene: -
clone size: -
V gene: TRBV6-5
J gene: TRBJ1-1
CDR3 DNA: TGTGCCAGCAGTTACGCCACAGGGCGCACTGAAGCTTTCTTT
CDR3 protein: CASSYATGRTEAFF

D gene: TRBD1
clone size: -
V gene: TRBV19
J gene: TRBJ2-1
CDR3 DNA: TGTGCCAGTAGTATAGAGACCGGGACAGGGTTCAATGAGCAGTTCTTC
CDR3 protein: CASSIETGTGFNEQFF

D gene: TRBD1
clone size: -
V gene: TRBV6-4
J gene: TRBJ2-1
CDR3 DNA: TGTGCCAGCAGCAAGGGACAGGGTGGTTACAATGAGCAGTTCTTC
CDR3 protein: CASSKGQGGYNEQFF

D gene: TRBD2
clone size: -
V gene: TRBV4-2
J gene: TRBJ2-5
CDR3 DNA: TGTGCCAGCAGCCGGGCTAGCGGGAGCGTCTGGGAGACCCAGTACTTC
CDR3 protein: CASSRASGSVWETQYF

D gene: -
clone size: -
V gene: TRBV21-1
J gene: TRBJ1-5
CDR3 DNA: TGTGCCAGCAGCGAAAAAAAAAGGGAGTTGGACAGGGCAGGGGGTTTTCAGCCCCAGCATTTT
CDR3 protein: CASSEKKRELDRAGGFQPQHF